The 5 T cell receptor beta chains below were found in one sample sequenced in a study of blood T cell repertoires in COVID-19. The data were produced by immunoSEQ multiplex PCR, yet TCRdb's version contains in-frame clones alone and is incomplete. The data hold about 440,000 clones, with around 89% observed a single time. The sample was peripheral blood. The origin of the receptors is a woman under 40 with acute or convalescent COVID-19.

This clone came up a few times. This chain uses TRBV19 with TRBJ1-5, with 7 positions matching TRBD1. There are 15 residues in the CDR3. Germline V gene sequence: CDR1 LNHDA, CDR2 SQIVND (reference sequence). The trim removed 7 bases at V and 6 bases at J, leaving 12 bases unmatched. DNA for the CDR3: TGTGCCAGTACCGAGACAGGGTTCTTGGGTCAGCCCCAGCATTTT. Its translation: CASTETGFLGQPQHF.

Concerning this clone: Other DNA sequences in this sample translate to the same CDR3. The rearrangement joins TRBV9 to TRBJ2-2; D is perhaps TRBD2 (5 bases). This CDR3 has 15 residues. The germline V gene encodes CDR1 SGDLS and CDR2 YYNGEE. V lost 4 bases, J lost 7 bases, and 17 bases lay in between. CDR3 protein: CASSFGVLSGGELFF. Here the CDR3 DNA reads TGTGCCAGCAGCTTCGGGGTCCTTTCGGGCGGGGAGCTGTTTTTT.

The chain recombines TRBV6-5 with TRBJ1-1; 7 bases are a match to TRBD1. There are 14 residues in the CDR3. After removal of 6 bases from V and 2 bases from J, the junction contained 6 bases not matched to a gene. Germline V gene sequence: CDR1 MNHEY, CDR2 SVGAGI. The CDR3 protein is CASSFGTANTEAFF. The CDR3 DNA sequence: TGTGCCAGCAGCTTCGGGACAGCCAACACTGAAGCTTTCTTT.

The chain has TRBV5-6 and TRBJ2-5; 7 nucleotides line up with TRBD1. The CDR3 is made up of 16 amino acids. Losses at the gene ends were 0 bases for V and 2 bases for J; bases not matched to a gene: 7. Germline CDR1 reads SGHDT; CDR2 reads YYEEEE. The CDR3 is CASSLAIGDSQETQYF. CDR3 nucleotide sequence: TGTGCCAGCAGCTTGGCCATTGGGGACAGTCAAGAGACCCAGTACTTC. Complete variable domain (other parts from reference TRBV5-6 and TRBJ2-5): DAGVTQSPTHLIKTRGQQVTLRCSPKSGHDTVSWYQQALGQGPQFIFQYYEEEERQRGNFPDRFSGHQFPNYSSELNVNALLLGDSALYLCASSLAIGDSQETQYFGPGTRLLVL.

The chain joins TRBV29-1 to TRBJ2-7; weak D call: TRBD1 (6 bases). Germline loops: CDR1 SQVTM, CDR2 ANQGSEA. The CDR3 is 13 residues long. Deletions cut 7 bases from V and 2 bases from J, with 15 bases between. This CDR3 is CSATGTPTYEQYF. Written as DNA, the CDR3 is TGCAGCGCTACCGGGACACCGACCTACGAGCAGTACTTC.